One and the same sample provided the 14 T cell receptor beta chains below, sequenced in a study of shared clonotypes between healthy human individuals. TCRdb's copy holds only in-frame clones and misses some; the assay was immunoSEQ multiplex PCR. The sample carries millions of clones, more than 80% recorded once. Sequencing was performed on naive CD4+ T cells sorted from blood. The sample's subset: CD45RA+ positively selected. The receptors derive from a man younger than 35 in good health.

Concerning this clone itself: Other DNA sequences in the sample encode the same CDR3. J is TRBJ1-3 and V is TRBV5-1; 12 bases are shared with TRBD1. The germline V gene has CDR1 SGHRS and CDR2 YFSETQ. This CDR3 region has 15 residues. Trimming took 4 bases from V and 4 from J; bases not matched to a gene: 3. The CDR3 reads CASSQGQGAGNTIYF. As DNA, the CDR3 is TGCGCCAGCAGCCAGGGACAGGGGGCAGGAAACACCATATATTTT.

The rearrangement joins TRBV7-8 to TRBJ1-5; possible D gene TRBD1, 6 bases. The CDR3 covers 16 residues. The germline gives CDR1 SGHVS, CDR2 FQNEAQ. Trimming stripped 3 bases from V and 4 bases from J, with 16 bases between. CDR3: CASSFISPQGNQPQHF. CDR3 DNA: TGTGCCAGCAGCTTTATTTCCCCACAGGGAAATCAGCCCCAGCATTTT.

Notes on this clone: This specimen includes other DNA sequences encoding the same CDR3. V and J are TRBV28 and TRBJ1-1; D unclear. CDR3 size: 12 residues. Trimming shortened V by 1 base and J by 5 bases, and 5 bases separated the two germline ends. Per the germline V gene, CDR1 is MDHEN and CDR2 is SYDVKM. The CDR3 region is CASSLSVTEAFF. CDR3 in DNA: TGTGCCAGCAGTTTATCCGTGACTGAAGCTTTCTTT.

The V and J genes are TRBV2 and TRBJ1-2, with TRBD1 identical over 7 bases. The CDR3 is made up of 16 amino acids. Germline lookup yields CDR1 SNHLY and CDR2 FYNNEI. V gave up 6 bases and J gave up 1 base; unmatched junction bases: 11. CDR3 DNA sequence: TGTGCCAGCAGGGGGGGGACAGCGCGTCTTAACTATGGCTACACCTTC. Its protein is CASRGGTARLNYGYTF.

The V call is TRBV2, the J call TRBJ2-3, with D uncertain. This CDR3 region has 12 residues. The germline V gene encodes CDR1 SNHLY and CDR2 FYNNEI. Deletions cut 2 bases from V and 4 bases from J, with 4 bases between. For the CDR3, the DNA is TGTGCCAGCAGTGAACGGGCAGATACGCAGTATTTT. This sequence encodes CASSERADTQYF.

The chain uses TRBV30 and TRBJ2-2, with D possibly being TRBD1 (5 bases). V shed 0 bases and J shed 3 bases, with 8 bases lying between them. The CDR3 has 14 amino acids. Germline CDR1 GTSNPN, CDR2 SVGIG (reference sequence). CDR3 amino acids: CAWSVGLDTGELFF. As DNA, the CDR3 is TGTGCCTGGAGTGTGGGGCTTGACACCGGGGAGCTGTTTTTT.

As regards this clone: The same CDR3 arises from other DNA sequences in this sample as well. The CDR3 loop is CASSYSGTSVGETQYF. CDR3 coding DNA: TGTGCCAGCAGTTACTCGGGGACTAGCGTTGGGGAGACCCAGTACTTC. The chain recombines TRBV6-5 with TRBJ2-5; 10 bases fit TRBD2. Germline trimming cut 0 bases from V and 5 bases from J; bases unmatched to any gene: 6. Germline loops: CDR1 MNHEY, CDR2 SVGAGI. The CDR3 consists of 16 residues.

V and J are TRBV4-1 and TRBJ1-5; D is perhaps TRBD1 (5 bases). Looked up from germline, CDR1 is MGHRA and CDR2 is YSYEKL. There are 15 residues in the CDR3. Between the trimmed V and J ends, which lost 4 bases and 0 bases, there was a span of 10 bases. The CDR3 DNA reads as TGCGCCAGCAGCCCCTACAGGTCTAGCAATCAGCCCCAGCATTTT. It yields the protein CASSPYRSSNQPQHF.

The J gene is TRBJ2-5, the V gene TRBV15, with D perhaps matching TRBD1 (6 bases). V was shortened by 1 base and J by 10 bases, with 19 bases between the two germline ends. Germline CDR1 LNHNV, CDR2 YYDKDF (reference sequence). This CDR3 region has 15 residues. For the CDR3, the DNA is TGTGCCACCAGCAGAGTTACAGGTAAGGTAGGGGGCCAGTACTTC. Translated: CATSRVTGKVGGQYF.

The CDR3 nucleotides read TGTGCCAGCAGCTTAGAGGGGGGAGACCTCGGGGTACTAAATGAAAAACTGTTTTTT. It codes for CASSLEGGDLGVLNEKLFF. The rearrangement joins TRBV11-2 to TRBJ1-4, with D tentatively TRBD1 (5 bases). Germline CDR1 SGHAT, CDR2 FQNNGV. Trimming took 0 bases from V and 5 from J, leaving 22 bases between them. The CDR3 contains 19 residues. The complete variable domain, with remaining parts taken from reference TRBV11-2 and TRBJ1-4, reads EAGVAQSPRYKIIEKRQSVAFWCNPISGHATLYWYQQILGQGPKLLIQFQNNGVVDDSQLPKDRFSAERLKGVDSTLKIQPAKLEDSAVYLCASSLEGGDLGVLNEKLFFGSGTQLSVL.

As concerns this clone: Other DNA sequences in the same sample also yield this CDR3. This chain links TRBV2 with TRBJ1-1; the D gene is possibly TRBD1 (5 bases). Germline assignment: CDR1 SNHLY and CDR2 FYNNEI. The CDR3 sequence is 11 residues long. The germline V and J ends were trimmed by 9 bases and 3 bases, with 8 bases remaining between them. The DNA of the CDR3 is TGTGCCAGTTCAGGGTACACTGAAGCTTTCTTT. Its protein product is CASSGYTEAFF. Supplemented by reference TRBV2 and TRBJ1-1, the full variable domain reads EPEVTQTPSHQVTQMGQEVILRCVPISNHLYFYWYRQILGQKVEFLVSFYNNEISEKSEIFDDQFSVERPDGSNFTLKIRSTKLEDSAMYFCASSGYTEAFFGQGTRLTVV.

The V call is TRBV10-2, the J call TRBJ2-2, with a tentative D call TRBD1 (6 bases). The germline V gene encodes CDR1 WSHSY and CDR2 SAAADI. V dropped 8 bases and J dropped 3 bases, with 10 bases sitting between them. The CDR3 length is 13 residues. The CDR3: CASRDTDTGELFF. The CDR3 nucleotides read TGCGCCAGCCGGGACACAGACACCGGGGAGCTGTTTTTT.

This chain links TRBV7-3 with TRBJ2-7, with D possibly TRBD1 on 6 matching bases. This CDR3 has 13 amino acids. Germline CDR1 and CDR2: SGHTA and FQGTGA. With 5 bases removed from V and 1 base from J, the gap between germline ends came to 9 bases. The CDR3 region has the DNA TGTGCCAGCAGCACACAGGGTTCCTACGAGCAGTACTTC. It is translated as CASSTQGSYEQYF.

Regarding this clone: An end of the junction differs from the germline gene, which may be a read error. V gene TRBV7-7 combines with J gene TRBJ2-3; 11 bases are a match to TRBD2. CDR1 is SSHAT and CDR2 is FNYEAQ in the germline V gene (reference sequence). The CDR3 is 21 residues long. In nucleotides, the CDR3 is TGTGCTAGCAGCTTAGGCCACTCCGGTAGCGGGAGGGCCCCTAGCACAGATACGCAGTATTTT. Translating gives CASSLGHSGSGRAPSTDTQYF.